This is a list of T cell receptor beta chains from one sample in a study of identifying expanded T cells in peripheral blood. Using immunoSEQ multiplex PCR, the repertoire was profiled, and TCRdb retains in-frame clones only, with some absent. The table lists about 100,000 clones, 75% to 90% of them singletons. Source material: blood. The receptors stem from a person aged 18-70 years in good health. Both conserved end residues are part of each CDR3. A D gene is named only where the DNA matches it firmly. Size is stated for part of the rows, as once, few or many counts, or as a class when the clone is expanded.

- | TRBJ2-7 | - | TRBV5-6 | CASSGAGVPYEQYF | TGTGCCAGCAGCGGAGCAGGTGTACCCTACGAGCAGTACTTC
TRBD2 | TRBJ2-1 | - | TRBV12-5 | CASGLSSLAVDGEQFF | TGTGCTAGTGGTTTGTCCTCGCTAGCGGTAGATGGTGAGCAGTTCTTC
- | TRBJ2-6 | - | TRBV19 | CASSMSNSGANVLTF | TGTGCCAGTAGTATGAGCAACTCTGGGGCCAACGTCCTGACTTTC
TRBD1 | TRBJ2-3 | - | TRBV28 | CASSLNRDRDSPHTRDTQYF | TGTGCCAGCAGTTTGAACCGGGACAGGGATTCACCCCACACAAGAGATACGCAGTATTTT
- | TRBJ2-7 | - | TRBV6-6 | CASRQRTPIYSEQYF | TGTGCCAGCAGACAGAGGACTCCTATTTATTCCGAGCAGTACTTC
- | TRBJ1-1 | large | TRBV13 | CASSLGRLLEAFF | TGTGCCAGCAGCTTAGGCAGATTACTTGAAGCTTTCTTT
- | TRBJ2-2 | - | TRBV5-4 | CASSPGRGAWDTGELFF | TGTGCCAGCAGCCCGGGTCGGGGGGCCTGGGACACCGGGGAGCTGTTTTTT
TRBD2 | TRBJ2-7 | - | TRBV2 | CASSELAGVYEQYF | TGTGCCAGCAGTGAATTAGCGGGGGTCTACGAGCAGTACTTC
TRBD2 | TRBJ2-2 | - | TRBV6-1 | CASSELAGGTGELFF | TGTGCCAGCAGTGAACTAGCGGGGGGCACCGGGGAGCTGTTTTTT
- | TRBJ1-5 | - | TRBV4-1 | CASSHTWGSEKPQHF | TGCGCCAGCAGCCATACTTGGGGCAGCGAGAAGCCCCAGCATTTT
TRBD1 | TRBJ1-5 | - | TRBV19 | CASRWTGEWDQPQHF | TGTGCCAGTCGATGGACAGGGGAATGGGATCAGCCCCAGCATTTT
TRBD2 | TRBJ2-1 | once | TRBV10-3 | CAIRELAGASEQFF | TGTGCCATCAGGGAACTAGCGGGGGCGTCTGAGCAGTTCTTC
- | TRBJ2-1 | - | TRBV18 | CASAPGSTAHNEQFF | TGTGCCAGCGCTCCGGGTTCCACAGCCCACAATGAGCAGTTCTTC
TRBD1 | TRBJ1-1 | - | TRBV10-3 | CAISEGGVTEAFF | TGTGCCATCAGTGAAGGGGGCGTCACTGAAGCTTTCTTT
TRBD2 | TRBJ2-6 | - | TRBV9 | CASSDMSGRAAGANVLTF | TGTGCCAGCAGCGATATGAGCGGGAGGGCCGCTGGGGCCAACGTCCTGACTTTC
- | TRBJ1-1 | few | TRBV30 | CAHGGGGEAFF | TGTGCCCATGGGGGTGGAGGTGAAGCTTTCTTT
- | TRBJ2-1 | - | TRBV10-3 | CAISQAFNEQFF | TGTGCCATCAGCCAGGCCTTCAATGAGCAGTTCTTC
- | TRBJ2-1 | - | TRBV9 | CASSVLGRGRGIDNEQFF | TGTGCCAGCAGCGTATTAGGGCGGGGCCGGGGGATTGACAATGAGCAGTTCTTC
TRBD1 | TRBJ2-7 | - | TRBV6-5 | CASSHTGDSYEQYF | TGTGCCAGCAGCCACACAGGGGACTCCTACGAGCAGTACTTC
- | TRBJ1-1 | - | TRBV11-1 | CASSWGNRDTEAFF | TGTGCCAGCAGCTGGGGGAACCGGGACACTGAAGCTTTCTTT
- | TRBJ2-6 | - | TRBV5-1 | CASSEDGASSGANVLTF | TGCGCCAGCAGCGAGGACGGCGCATCCTCTGGGGCCAACGTCCTGACTTTC
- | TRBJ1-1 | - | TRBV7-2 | CASSLEVNTEAFF | TGTGCCAGCAGCTTAGAGGTGAACACTGAAGCTTTCTTT
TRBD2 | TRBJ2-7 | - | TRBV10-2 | CASSEGLTGGEQYF | TGCGCCAGCAGTGAGGGCCTCACGGGGGGCGAGCAGTACTTC
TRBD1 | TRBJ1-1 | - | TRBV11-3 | CASSSIEQDRGTEAFF | TGTGCCAGCAGCTCAATAGAGCAAGACAGGGGCACTGAAGCTTTCTTT
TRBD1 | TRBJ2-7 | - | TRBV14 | CASSQWPAPQQGHSYEQYF | TGTGCCAGCAGCCAGTGGCCCGCCCCTCAACAGGGGCACTCCTACGAGCAGTACTTC
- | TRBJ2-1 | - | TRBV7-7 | CASSPQEVGGNEQFF | TGTGCCAGCAGCCCCCAGGAAGTTGGAGGCAATGAGCAGTTCTTC
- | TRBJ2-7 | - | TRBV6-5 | CASIGDYEQYF | TGTGCCAGCATAGGGGACTACGAGCAGTACTTC
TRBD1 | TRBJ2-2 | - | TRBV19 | CASSGQTNTGELFF | TGTGCCAGTTCGGGACAGACGAACACCGGGGAGCTGTTTTTT
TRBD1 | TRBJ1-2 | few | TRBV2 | CASRYRGGNGYTF | TGTGCCAGCAGGTACAGGGGAGGGAATGGCTACACCTTC
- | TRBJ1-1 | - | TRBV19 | CASSPPRVDTEAFF | TGTGCCAGTAGCCCACCCAGGGTGGACACTGAAGCTTTCTTT
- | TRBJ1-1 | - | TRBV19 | CANRREAFF | TGTGCCAATCGACGAGAAGCTTTCTTT
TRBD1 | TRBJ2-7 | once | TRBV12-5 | CASGLGTGTVHEQYF | TGTGCTAGTGGTTTGGGGACAGGGACGGTCCACGAGCAGTACTTC
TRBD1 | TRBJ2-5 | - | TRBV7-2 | CASSLASNRGPETQYF | TGTGCCAGCAGCTTAGCTTCTAACAGGGGGCCAGAGACCCAGTACTTC
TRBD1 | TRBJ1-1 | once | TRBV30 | CAWSPRQGAEAFF | TGTGCCTGGAGTCCGCGACAGGGGGCTGAAGCTTTCTTT
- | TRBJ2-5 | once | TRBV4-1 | CASSQDHRETQYF | TGCGCCAGCAGCCAAGATCACCGAGAGACCCAGTACTTC
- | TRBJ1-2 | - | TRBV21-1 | CASSKGTANYGYTF | TGTGCCAGCAGCAAAGGTACAGCTAACTATGGCTACACCTTC
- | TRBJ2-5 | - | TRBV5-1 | CASSLGEETQYF | TGCGCCAGCAGCTTGGGGGAGGAGACCCAGTACTTC
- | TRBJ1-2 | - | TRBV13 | CASSPVGGGYTF | TGTGCCAGCTCACCCGTGGGGGGTGGCTACACCTTC
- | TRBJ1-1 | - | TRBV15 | CATSRGGGLNTEAFF | TGTGCCACCAGCAGGGGTGGGGGGTTGAACACTGAAGCTTTCTTT
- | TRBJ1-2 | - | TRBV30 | CASGYPPTNYGYTF | TGTGCCTCGGGTTATCCCCCTACTAACTATGGCTACACCTTC
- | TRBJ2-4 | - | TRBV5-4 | CASSPGGGRDIQYF | TGTGCCAGCAGCCCTGGAGGGGGCCGGGACATTCAGTACTTC
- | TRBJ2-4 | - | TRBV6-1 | CASSEDWGSAKNIQYF | TGTGCCAGCAGTGAAGACTGGGGTTCGGCCAAAAACATTCAGTACTTC
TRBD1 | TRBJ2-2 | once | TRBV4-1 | CASSRLGQGKTGELFF | TGCGCCAGCAGCCGACTCGGACAGGGAAAAACCGGGGAGCTGTTTTTT
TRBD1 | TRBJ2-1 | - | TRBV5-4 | CASSLGGTGGYNEQFF | TGTGCCAGCAGCTTGGGCGGGACAGGGGGCTACAATGAGCAGTTCTTC
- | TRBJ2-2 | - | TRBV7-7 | CASSFSTSTGELFF | TGTGCCAGCAGCTTTTCAACAAGCACCGGGGAGCTGTTTTTT
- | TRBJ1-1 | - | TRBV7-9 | CASSLVENTEAFF | TGTGCCAGCAGCTTAGTGGAGAACACTGAAGCTTTCTTT
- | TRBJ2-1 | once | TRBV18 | CASSPDYTTGNEQFF | TGTGCCAGCTCTCCTGACTATACGACGGGGAATGAGCAGTTCTTC
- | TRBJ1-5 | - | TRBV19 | CASGAHPGKQPQHF | TGTGCCAGTGGAGCACACCCCGGGAAGCAGCCCCAGCATTTT
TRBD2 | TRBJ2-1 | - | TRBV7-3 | CASSAASGTYNEQFF | TGTGCCAGCAGCGCAGCTAGCGGGACTTACAATGAGCAGTTCTTC
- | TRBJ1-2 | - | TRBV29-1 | CSVEKGANYGYTF | TGCAGCGTTGAAAAGGGAGCTAACTATGGCTACACCTTC
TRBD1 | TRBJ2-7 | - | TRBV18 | CASSTNTGTGDEQYF | TGTGCCAGCTCAACTAATACCGGGACAGGGGACGAGCAGTACTTC
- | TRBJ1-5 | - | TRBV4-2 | CASSQGSGDNQPQHF | TGTGCCAGCAGCCAAGGGAGCGGGGACAATCAGCCCCAGCATTTT
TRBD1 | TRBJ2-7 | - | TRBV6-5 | CASSTGQAYYEQYF | TGTGCCAGCAGTACTGGACAGGCGTACTACGAGCAGTACTTC
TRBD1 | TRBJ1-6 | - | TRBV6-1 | CASSEPTGADTSPLHF | TGTGCCAGCAGTGAGCCCACAGGGGCGGATACTTCACCCCTCCACTTT
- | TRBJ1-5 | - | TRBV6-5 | CATRTGDQPQHF | TGTGCCACCCGGACGGGGGATCAGCCCCAGCATTTT
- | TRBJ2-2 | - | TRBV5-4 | CASSTLLGELFF | TGTGCCAGCAGCACACTTTTGGGGGAGCTGTTTTTT